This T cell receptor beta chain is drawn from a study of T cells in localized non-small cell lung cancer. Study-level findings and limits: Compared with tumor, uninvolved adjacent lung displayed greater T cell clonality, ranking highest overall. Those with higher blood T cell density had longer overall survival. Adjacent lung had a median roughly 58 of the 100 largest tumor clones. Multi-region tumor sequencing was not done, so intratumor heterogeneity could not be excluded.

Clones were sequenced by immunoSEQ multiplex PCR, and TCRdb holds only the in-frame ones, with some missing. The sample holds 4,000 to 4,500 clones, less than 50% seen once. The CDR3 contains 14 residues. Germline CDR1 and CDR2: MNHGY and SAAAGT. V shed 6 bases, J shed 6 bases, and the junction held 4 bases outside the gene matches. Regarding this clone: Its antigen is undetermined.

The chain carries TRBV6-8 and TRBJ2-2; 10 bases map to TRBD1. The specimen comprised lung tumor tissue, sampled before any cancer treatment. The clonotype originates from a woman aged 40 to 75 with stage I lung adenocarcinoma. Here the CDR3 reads CASSQDRGAGELFF. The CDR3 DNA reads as TGTGCCAGCAGCCAGGACAGGGGGGCCGGGGAGCTGTTTTTT.